These 6 T cell receptor beta chains share one sample of origin, sequenced in a study of T cells in Graves' hyperthyroidism and ophthalmopathy. The CDR3 regions of TCR beta were amplified from RNA transcripts. The TCR CDR3 first-round RT-PCR relied on the HTBI primer set. TCRdb redid the calling of the multiplex PCR reads with MiXCR, one entry per CDR3 protein. The sample lists about 710,000 distinct CDR3 sequences; about a sixth were seen once. Specimen: blood. The receptors stem from a young man with Graves' hyperthyroidism.

The genes are TRBV27 and TRBJ2-1, with 9 bases identical to TRBD2. The germline gives CDR1 MNHEY, CDR2 SMNVEV (reference sequence). This CDR3 is 17 amino acids long. The V segment lost 1 base and the J segment 5 bases; nucleotides outside the gene matches: 9. For the CDR3, the DNA is TGTGCCAGCAGTTTATATGGGGGTAGCGGGAGACACAATGAGCAGTTCTTC. Translation gives CASSLYGGSGRHNEQFF.

This clonotype appeared once. The chain joins TRBV6-1 to TRBJ2-7; perhaps TRBD2 as D (7 bases). The V gene lost 7 bases and the J gene lost 2 bases, with 15 bases spanning the gap. The germline V gene encodes CDR1 MNHNS and CDR2 SASEGT. The CDR3 is 14 amino acids. This CDR3 is CASIPRGGTYEQYF. CDR3 nucleotide sequence: TGTGCCAGCATCCCAAGGGGGGGAACCTACGAGCAGTACTTC.

The gene calls are TRBV12-3 or TRBV12-4 and TRBJ1-3, with D perhaps TRBD1 (5 bases). The CDR3 runs to 18 residues. V dropped 4 bases and J dropped 3 bases, with 22 bases sitting between them. CDR3 nucleotide sequence: TGTGCCAGCAGTTCTTATTTGGGGCAGGGACTAGTTGGAAACACCATATATTTT. Encoded protein: CASSSYLGQGLVGNTIYF.

V gene TRBV29-1 combines with J gene TRBJ2-1; 11 bases are shared with TRBD2. Germline V CDR1 and CDR2: SQVTM, ANQGSEA. The CDR3 runs to 15 residues. V lost 7 bases and J lost 2; bases outside the gene matches: 7. CDR3 loop: CSAKLAGVTYNEQFF. The CDR3 DNA follows: TGCAGCGCCAAACTAGCGGGAGTGACCTACAATGAGCAGTTCTTC.

Ten or more counts support this clonotype. The rearrangement joins TRBV28 to TRBJ2-7; 9 nucleotides match TRBD1. The V and J ends lost 1 base and 1 base, in that order; junction bases with no gene match: 5. The CDR3 covers 16 residues. Germline CDR1 is MDHEN and CDR2 is SYDVKM. CDR3 loop: CASSLSDRGVSYEQYF. DNA of the CDR3: TGTGCCAGCAGTTTATCAGACAGGGGGGTTTCCTACGAGCAGTACTTC. Together with reference TRBV28 and TRBJ2-7, the CDR3 gives the full variable domain: DVKVTQSSRYLVKRTGEKVFLECVQDMDHENMFWYRQDPGLGLRLIYFSYDVKMKEKGDIPEGYSVSREKKERFSLILESASTNQTSMYLCASSLSDRGVSYEQYFGPGTRLTVT.

This clonotype appeared a few times. The chain recombines TRBV18 with TRBJ2-3; D perhaps matches TRBD1 (5 bases). CDR1 KGHSH and CDR2 LQKENI come from the germline V gene. Trimming took 1 base from V and 2 from J, leaving 22 bases between them. The CDR3 is 19 residues long. As DNA, the CDR3 is TGTGCCAGCTCACCACGATATGAAGGGGCGCTAGGGCCCACAGATACGCAGTATTTT. Its translation: CASSPRYEGALGPTDTQYF. The variable domain in full, completed from reference TRBV18 and TRBJ2-3, reads NAGVMQNPRHLVRRRGQEARLRCSPMKGHSHVYWYRQLPEEGLKFMVYLQKENIIDESGMPKERFSAEFPKEGPSILRIQQVVRGDSAAYFCASSPRYEGALGPTDTQYFGPGTRLTVL.